Listed below are T cell receptor beta chains from one sample, sequenced in a study of shared clonotypes between healthy human individuals. Profiled with immunoSEQ multiplex PCR; TCRdb holds only in-frame clones, not every one. The repertoire includes more than 2 million clones, 90% to 95% of them detected once, and 0.1% to 0.15% sits in the top ten. The specimen sequenced was naive CD4+ T cells sorted from blood. All receptors come from a man between 18 and 29 years old in good health. Each CDR3 is given with its conserved first and last residue. A D gene is named only where the DNA matches it firmly. Some rows have no size entry. The others give once, few or many, or a class for an expanded clone.

>TRBV6-6|NA|NA|TRBJ1-1
CASSYSIGGETAEAFF
TGTGCCAGCAGTTACTCGATAGGGGGAGAGACGGCTGAAGCTTTCTTT
>TRBV27|TRBD1|NA|TRBJ2-2
CASSSWTGARTGELFF
TGTGCCAGCAGTTCCTGGACAGGGGCAAGAACCGGGGAGCTGTTTTTT
>TRBV10-3|NA|NA|TRBJ2-3
CAISDLISGHRTDTQYF
TGTGCCATCAGTGATCTGATTAGCGGCCACCGCACAGATACGCAGTATTTT
>TRBV6-1|NA|NA|TRBJ2-7
CATTDSASYEQYF
TGTGCCACGACGGACTCGGCAAGCTACGAGCAGTACTTC
>TRBV2|TRBD2|NA|TRBJ2-2
CASTVAGGPGTGELFF
TGTGCCAGCACTGTAGCGGGAGGGCCGGGAACCGGGGAGCTGTTTTTT
>TRBV19|NA|once|TRBJ1-6
CASSTGTKDSPLHF
TGTGCCAGTAGTACCGGGACAAAGGATTCACCCCTCCACTTT
>TRBV5-1|NA|NA|TRBJ1-4
CASSLTGKNEKLFF
TGCGCCAGCAGCTTAACAGGGAAAAATGAAAAACTGTTTTTT
>TRBV28|TRBD1|NA|TRBJ1-6
CASSRPGQGVVALHF
TGTGCCAGCAGTAGACCGGGACAGGGGGTTGTGGCCCTCCACTTT
>TRBV9|TRBD1|NA|TRBJ1-6
CASSSGTGGRSPLHF
TGTGCCAGCAGCTCGGGGACAGGGGGTAGGTCACCCCTCCACTTT
>TRBV5-1|NA|NA|TRBJ2-5
CASSLVGLAQETQYF
TGCGCCAGCAGCTTGGTGGGGCTGGCTCAAGAGACCCAGTACTTC
>TRBV7-2|NA|NA|TRBJ2-1
CASSLGAVLSYNEQFF
TGTGCCAGCAGCTTAGGAGCGGTACTCTCCTACAATGAGCAGTTCTTC
>TRBV19|TRBD1|few|TRBJ1-5
CASNSGGGVQPQHF
TGTGCCAGTAACTCAGGGGGTGGCGTTCAGCCCCAGCATTTT
>TRBV28|NA|NA|TRBJ2-1
CASSPSREQFF
TGTGCCAGCAGTCCCAGTCGTGAGCAGTTCTTC
>TRBV10-3|TRBD2|NA|TRBJ2-3
CAAAGGAGDTQYF
TGTGCCGCCGCGGGGGGCGCGGGAGATACGCAGTATTTT
>TRBV6-5|TRBD1|once|TRBJ2-3
CASRGTGGENTQYF
TGTGCCAGCAGGGGGACAGGTGGCGAAAATACGCAGTATTTT
>TRBV11-2|NA|NA|TRBJ2-7
CASSLAPDSSYEQYF
TGTGCCAGCAGCTTAGCCCCGGATAGCTCCTACGAGCAGTACTTC
>TRBV29-1|NA|NA|TRBJ2-5
CSVAGGRSKETQYF
TGCAGCGTTGCTGGGGGGCGTAGCAAAGAGACCCAGTACTTC
>TRBV11-2|TRBD1|NA|TRBJ1-1
CASSSGQGATEAFF
TGTGCCAGCAGCTCGGGACAGGGGGCAACTGAAGCTTTCTTT
>TRBV6-1|NA|NA|TRBJ1-2
CASSEAPGVSNYGYTF
TGTGCCAGCAGTGAAGCGCCAGGTGTCTCTAACTATGGCTACACCTTC
>TRBV6-5|NA|NA|TRBJ2-7
CASSYSSTEQYF
TGTGCCAGCAGTTACTCGAGCACTGAGCAGTACTTC
>TRBV5-6|TRBD1|NA|TRBJ2-2
CASSQPGQGDRELFF
TGTGCCAGCAGCCAACCGGGACAGGGAGACAGGGAGCTGTTTTTT
>TRBV11-2|NA|NA|TRBJ2-3
CASSLDLSARASTDTQYF
TGTGCCAGCAGCTTAGATCTCAGCGCTAGGGCCTCCACAGATACGCAGTATTTT
>TRBV4-1|NA|NA|TRBJ2-1
CASSQDIAASSYNEQFF
TGCGCCAGCAGCCAAGATATAGCAGCCAGCTCCTACAATGAGCAGTTCTTC
>TRBV6-5|NA|NA|TRBJ1-4
CASSYSPGESEKLFF
TGTGCCAGCAGTTACTCGCCAGGGGAAAGTGAAAAACTGTTTTTT
>TRBV5-1|NA|NA|TRBJ1-1
CASSLTEHRGNTEAFF
TGCGCCAGCAGCCTAACAGAGCATAGGGGGAACACTGAAGCTTTCTTT
>TRBV30|TRBD1|NA|TRBJ2-5
CAWSRQGMQTQYF
TGTGCCTGGAGTCGACAGGGGATGCAGACCCAGTACTTC
>TRBV7-9|TRBD1|NA|TRBJ2-3
CASSPNRDRGFADTQYF
TGTGCCAGCAGCCCGAACCGGGACAGGGGTTTTGCAGATACGCAGTATTTT
>TRBV7-9|NA|NA|TRBJ2-5
CASSPGLGPWETQYF
TGTGCCAGCAGCCCCGGCTTGGGGCCTTGGGAGACCCAGTACTTC
>TRBV6-5|TRBD1|NA|TRBJ2-7
CASSYRDRGPYEQYF
TGTGCCAGCAGTTACCGGGACAGGGGTCCCTACGAGCAGTACTTC
>TRBV5-1|TRBD1|NA|TRBJ2-6
CASSLGSGTARSVSTNVLTF
TGCGCCAGCAGCTTGGGTTCGGGGACAGCAAGATCCGTTTCGACCAACGTCCTGACTTTC
>TRBV6-1|NA|NA|TRBJ1-6
CASSGPNRPLHF
TGTGCCAGCAGTGGTCCTAATAGACCCCTCCACTTT
>TRBV29-1|NA|NA|TRBJ1-1
CSVDRVYTEAFF
TGCAGCGTTGACAGGGTGTATACTGAAGCTTTCTTT
>TRBV6-6|TRBD1|NA|TRBJ1-3
CASSTTGGRTGNTIYF
TGTGCCAGCAGTACAACAGGGGGTAGGACTGGAAACACCATATATTTT
>TRBV7-2|NA|once|TRBJ1-2
CASSPRARLGYTF
TGTGCCAGCAGCCCCCGGGCGAGGTTAGGCTACACCTTC
>TRBV20-1|NA|NA|TRBJ2-3
CSASIPDTQYF
TGCAGTGCTAGTATCCCAGATACGCAGTATTTT
>TRBV18|NA|NA|TRBJ2-5
CASSPGGETQYF
TGTGCCAGCTCACCAGGAGGGGAGACCCAGTACTTC
>TRBV2|NA|NA|TRBJ2-7
CASSAQGSTYEQYF
TGTGCCAGCAGTGCGCAGGGAAGTACCTACGAGCAGTACTTC
>TRBV7-2|TRBD1|once|TRBJ1-3
CASSPSGRGANTIYF
TGTGCCAGCAGCCCTAGTGGCAGGGGGGCAAACACCATATATTTT
>TRBV30|NA|NA|TRBJ1-2
CAWTRYQYGYTF
TGTGCCTGGACCCGATACCAATATGGCTACACCTTC
>TRBV6-5|TRBD2|NA|TRBJ2-3
CASRRGAGVADTQYF
TGTGCCAGCAGGCGGGGAGCGGGAGTTGCAGATACGCAGTATTTT
>TRBV2|TRBD1|NA|TRBJ1-6
CASRGQGAYNSPLHF
TGTGCCAGCAGGGGACAGGGGGCCTATAATTCACCCCTCCACTTT
>TRBV6-6|NA|NA|TRBJ1-5
CASSPRVYNQPQHF
TGTGCCAGCAGCCCTCGGGTCTACAATCAGCCCCAGCATTTT
>TRBV28|TRBD1|NA|TRBJ1-1
CASRQTGDTEAFF
TGTGCCAGCAGACAGACAGGGGACACTGAAGCTTTCTTT